A selection of T cell receptor beta chains follows, all from one sample in a study of Ad26.COV2.S vaccination and SARS-CoV-2 variants. Repertoires were generated with immunoSEQ multiplex PCR, while TCRdb's copy carries only in-frame clones and drops some. The sample records 250,000 or so clones, roughly 89% being singletons. This specimen was peripheral blood, taken in a trial of Ad26.COV2.S vaccine versus placebo. The origin of the receptors is a person between 18 and 59 years old who received the Ad26.COV2.S COVID-19 vaccine or a placebo. The conserved cysteine and the conserved F or W are not part of the CDR3 here. D genes are given only for firm matches. Expanded clones are given a class, and other clones once, few, many or no size at all.

V gene,clone size,D gene,J gene,CDR3 protein
TRBV3-1/TRBV3-2,NA,NA,TRBJ1-6,ASEGRGSPLH
TRBV7-2,NA,TRBD1,TRBJ1-1,ASRKQGAGTEAF
TRBV7-2,NA,NA,TRBJ1-1,ASSPDSGASGEAF
TRBV6-5,NA,NA,TRBJ2-2,ASSYRGGTGELF
TRBV6-2/TRBV6-3,once,TRBD2,TRBJ2-3,ASSYLRGGGDTQY
TRBV4-3,once,TRBD1,TRBJ2-5,ASSQGDREYETQY
TRBV6-5,once,TRBD1,TRBJ2-7,ASRKQGISYEQY
TRBV19,NA,NA,TRBJ2-5,ASSRGRRIETQY
TRBV3-1/TRBV3-2,NA,NA,TRBJ1-2,ASSQDGSYGYT
TRBV5-6,NA,NA,TRBJ1-5,ASSLGGLGNQPQH
TRBV4-3,NA,NA,TRBJ2-2,ASSQDRQYTGELF
TRBV5-1,NA,NA,TRBJ1-2,ASSSQVNYGYT
TRBV15,NA,TRBD1,TRBJ1-5,ATSIDRGVNQPQH
TRBV19,few,TRBD1,TRBJ2-7,ASRGTGLYEQY
TRBV6-4,NA,NA,TRBJ1-4,ASSTGFGEKLF
TRBV6-2/TRBV6-3,NA,NA,TRBJ1-5,ASSYPETGGYQPQH
TRBV4-3,once,TRBD1,TRBJ2-5,ASSRGTGSLETQY
TRBV27,NA,NA,TRBJ2-1,ASRFGQNFNEQF